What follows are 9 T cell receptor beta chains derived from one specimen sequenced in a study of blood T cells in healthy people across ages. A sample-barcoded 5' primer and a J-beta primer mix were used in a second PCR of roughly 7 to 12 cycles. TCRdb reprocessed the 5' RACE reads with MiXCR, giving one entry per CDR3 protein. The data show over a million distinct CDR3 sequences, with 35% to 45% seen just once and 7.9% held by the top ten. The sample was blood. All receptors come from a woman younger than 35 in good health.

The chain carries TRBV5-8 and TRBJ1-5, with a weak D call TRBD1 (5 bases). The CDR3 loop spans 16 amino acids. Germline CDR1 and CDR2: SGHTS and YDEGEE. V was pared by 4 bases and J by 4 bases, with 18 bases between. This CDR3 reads CASSRIGAAENQPQHF. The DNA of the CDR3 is TGTGCCAGCAGCCGTATCGGGGCGGCGGAGAATCAGCCCCAGCATTTT.

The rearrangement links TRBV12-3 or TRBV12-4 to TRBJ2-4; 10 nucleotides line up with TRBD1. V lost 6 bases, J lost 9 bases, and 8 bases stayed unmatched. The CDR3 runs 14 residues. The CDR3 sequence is CASSVPGQGTIQYF. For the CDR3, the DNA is TGTGCCAGCAGCGTCCCGGGACAGGGGACCATTCAGTACTTC.

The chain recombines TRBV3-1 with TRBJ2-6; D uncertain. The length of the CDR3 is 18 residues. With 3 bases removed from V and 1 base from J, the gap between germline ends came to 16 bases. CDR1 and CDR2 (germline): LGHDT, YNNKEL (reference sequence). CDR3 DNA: TGTGCCAGCAGCCACGAAGCAGTAAGGAGATCTGGGGCCAACGTCCTGACTTTC. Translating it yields CASSHEAVRRSGANVLTF.

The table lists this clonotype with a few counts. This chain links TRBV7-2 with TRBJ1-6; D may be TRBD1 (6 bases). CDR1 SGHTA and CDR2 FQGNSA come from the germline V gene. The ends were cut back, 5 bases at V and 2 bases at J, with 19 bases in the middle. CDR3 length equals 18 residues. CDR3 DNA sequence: TGTGCCAGCAGCCGTGCCGGGGGCAGAGCCCCCTATAATTCACCCCTCCACTTT. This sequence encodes CASSRAGGRAPYNSPLHF.

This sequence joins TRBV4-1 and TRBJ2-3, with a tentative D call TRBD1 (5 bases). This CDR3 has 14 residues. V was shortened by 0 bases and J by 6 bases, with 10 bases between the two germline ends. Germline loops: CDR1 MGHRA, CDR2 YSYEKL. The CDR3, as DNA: TGCGCCAGCAGCCAAGAGGGGCTCACCGATACGCAGTATTTT. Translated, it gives CASSQEGLTDTQYF.

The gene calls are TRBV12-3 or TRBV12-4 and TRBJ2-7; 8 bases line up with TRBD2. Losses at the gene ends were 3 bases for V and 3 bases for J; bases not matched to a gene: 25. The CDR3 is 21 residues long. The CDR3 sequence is CASSFGGFRRIAGTSLYEQYF. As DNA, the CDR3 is TGTGCCAGCAGTTTCGGAGGGTTTCGGCGAATCGCCGGGACTAGTCTCTACGAGCAGTACTTC.

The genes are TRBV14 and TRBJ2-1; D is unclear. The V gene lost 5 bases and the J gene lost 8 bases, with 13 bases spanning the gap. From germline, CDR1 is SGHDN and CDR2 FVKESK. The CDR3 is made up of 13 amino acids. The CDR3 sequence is CASSTTRTDEQFF. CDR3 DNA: TGTGCCAGCAGCACCACGAGAACTGATGAGCAGTTCTTC. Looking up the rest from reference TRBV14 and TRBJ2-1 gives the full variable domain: EAGVTQFPSHSVIEKGQTVTLRCDPISGHDNLYWYRRVMGKEIKFLLHFVKESKQDESGMPNNRFLAERTGGTYSTLKVQPAELEDSGVYFCASSTTRTDEQFFGPGTRLTVL.

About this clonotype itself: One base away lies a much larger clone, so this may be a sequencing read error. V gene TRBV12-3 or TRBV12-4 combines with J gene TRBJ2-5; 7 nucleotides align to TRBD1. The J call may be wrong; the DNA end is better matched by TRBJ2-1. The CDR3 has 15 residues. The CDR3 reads CASSLGQGHQETQFF. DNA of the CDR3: TGTGCCAGCAGTTTAGGACAGGGACACCAAGAGACCCAGTTCTTC.

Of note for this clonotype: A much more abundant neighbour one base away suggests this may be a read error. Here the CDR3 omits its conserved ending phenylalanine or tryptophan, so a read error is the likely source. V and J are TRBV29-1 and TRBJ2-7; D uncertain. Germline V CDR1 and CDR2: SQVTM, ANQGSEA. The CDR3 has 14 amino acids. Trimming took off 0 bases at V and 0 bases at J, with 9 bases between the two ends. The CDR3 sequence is CSVEDNTVSYEQYS. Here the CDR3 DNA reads TGCAGCGTTGAAGATAATACGGTCTCCTACGAGCAGTACTCC.